These 7 T cell receptor beta chains share one sample of origin, sequenced in a study of naive and memory T cell subsets. The beta constant-region primer was an equimolar mix of two oligonucleotides covering TRBC1 and TRBC2. TCRdb called the UMI-ligation and nested PCR reads again in MiXCR, with one record for every CDR3 protein. The table records 70,000 to 95,000 distinct CDR3 sequences, 6% to 7.5% of them present only once. The sample consisted of central memory CD4+ T cells from blood. The receptors shown here come from a human donor in good health.

This clonotype came up a few times. The chain recombines TRBV11-2 with TRBJ2-1; D may be TRBD1 (6 bases). Germline CDR1 reads SGHAT; CDR2 reads FQNNGV. This CDR3 contains 15 residues. The V gene lost 5 bases and the J gene lost 5 bases, with 16 bases spanning the gap. This CDR3 is CASSPSGTQHNEQFF. DNA of the CDR3: TGTGCCAGCAGCCCTTCGGGGACACAGCACAATGAGCAGTTCTTC.

This clonotype turned up a few times. This sequence joins TRBV11-3 and TRBJ2-1; perhaps TRBD2 as D (6 bases). This CDR3 is built from 15 residues. V lost 1 base and J lost 7, with 14 bases in between. Germline CDR1 and CDR2: SGHNT and YENEEA. CDR3 bases: TGTGCCAGCAGCTTAGTAAGTCTCAGCGGGAATGAGCAGTTCTTC. This encodes CASSLVSLSGNEQFF.

This clonotype has at least ten counts. CDR3 sequence: CASSYLRDRESPLHF. The CDR3 nucleotides read TGTGCCAGCAGTTACTTAAGGGACAGGGAATCACCCCTCCACTTT. V and J are TRBV6-6 and TRBJ1-6; 9 nucleotides align to TRBD1. This CDR3 has 15 amino acids. After removal of 1 base from V and 10 bases from J, the junction contained 5 bases not matched to a gene. Germline CDR1 is MNHNY and CDR2 is SVGAGI (reference sequence).

The table lists this clonotype with many counts. The V and J genes are TRBV27 and TRBJ1-2; maybe TRBD1 (6 bases). The germline gives CDR1 MNHEY, CDR2 SMNVEV (reference sequence). This CDR3 has 14 residues. V lost 0 bases, J lost 8 bases, and 13 bases lay in between. The CDR3 protein is CASSLSNRVYGYTF. The CDR3 nucleotides are TGTGCCAGCAGTTTATCGAACAGGGTATACGGCTACACCTTC.

The rearrangement joins TRBV15 to TRBJ2-2, with D perhaps given as TRBD1 or TRBD2 (5 bases each). Trimming cost V 4 bases and J 4 bases, with 16 bases left between them. Germline loops: CDR1 LNHNV, CDR2 YYDKDF (reference sequence). CDR3 length equals 16 residues. DNA of the CDR3: TGTGCCACCAGCATTGGGGGTTATCGAGGCACCGGGGAGCTGTTTTTT. This codes for CATSIGGYRGTGELFF.

The chain uses TRBV7-2 and TRBJ2-3; TRBD2 aligns across 8 bases. With V trimmed by 6 bases and J by 3 bases, 8 bases remained unmatched. From germline, CDR1 is SGHTA and CDR2 FQGNSA. CDR3 length: 15 amino acids. The CDR3 nucleotides are TGTGCCAGCAGTAAGCGGGAGCTATCGACAGATACGCAGTATTTT. Translating gives CASSKRELSTDTQYF.

This clonotype has a handful of counts. The chain joins TRBV21-1 to TRBJ1-4. TRBV21-1 is described as a pseudogene. The CDR3 contains 14 residues. CDR3 DNA: TGTGCCAGCAGCATAAAGTGTGGGAGTGAAAAACTGTTTTTT. Its protein product is CASSIKCGSEKLFF.